This record concerns one T cell receptor beta chain sequence. Its antigen is unknown. No base-level quality is on record; no much larger clone is a single base apart. The sample originates from a study of T cell responses to AZD1222 COVID-19 vaccine (dated by TCRdb to the early 2020s). Notes on the research overall: AZD1222 recipients whose second dose came at about 4 weeks and those whose second dose came at about 12 weeks were combined into one group, since spike-specific TCR depth and breadth did not differ between the two schedules. A total of over 230 trial participants underwent TCR sequencing, of whom roughly 210 had received two doses of AZD1222 and some 26 had received two doses of the MenACWY control vaccine. Trial participants were enrolled by age into subgroups of 18-55, 56-69 and 70-plus years, and around 140, 26 and 57 TCR-sequenced participants, respectively, were included in these subgroups.

The CDR3 regions of human TCRbeta chains were subjected to immunosequencing. Regarding the original processing steps: TCRs in the repertoires were matched against a reference library of SARS-CoV-2-specific TCRs that had been generated with the MIRA antigen-specificity platform. Breadth was defined as the fraction of unique TCRs that were SARS-CoV-2-associated, and depth was defined as the fraction of total T cells that were SARS-CoV-2-associated. Each spike-specific TCR was assigned to its reactive spike region and to a CD4 or CD8 class using the MIRA data. Log10-transformed breadth and depth values were compared by one-way ANOVA with Sidak's multiple comparisons tests. TCRdb stores this immuneACCESS table with in-frame sequences only. Part of the clones is absent; in the studies checked, under half of the shortfall reflects unresolved V genes, and no reason is known for the rest. The D gene and trimming were derived from the DNA, and the V and J assignments and clone size from that table. This sample lists over 55,000 clones; over 80% were detected once. The ten largest account for around 7.3% of the sample.

Here is what the overall study found, with its caveats: Nearly half of unique spike-specific TCRs reportedly recognized epitopes outside regions mutated in the B.1.351 and B.1.1.7 variants. Conclusions about previously exposed vaccinees are limited because only six or seven AZD1222 recipients were SARS-CoV-2 seropositive at baseline. After two AZD1222 doses, both the breadth and the depth of spike-specific TCRs were significantly higher than at day 0 and than in MenACWY recipients. The 56-69-year group was small, and its depth increase did not reach significance, likely because of low power. CD4 TCRs associated with the vaccine covered the entire spike protein, and the dominant responses were in regions 160-218 and 743-854. Participants were mostly white British and included more females than males, and it was suggested by the authors that clonal diversity may have been underestimated. Because no samples from the day 14 peak response were available, repertoires could be characterized only after the peak T cell response.

Via the germline V gene (reference sequence), CDR1 is LNHNV and CDR2 YYDKDF. Counted from cysteine to phenylalanine, this CDR3 has 19 amino acids. Just the 57-base CDR3 DNA is kept, in frame starting at base 1. V is cut back by 0 bases and J by 0 bases, with 11 bases in the junction unmatched. Sample time point, as interpreted from the label and publication: baseline before first vaccination. Vaccinee samples were obtained from the UK trials COV001 and COV002, which included a single-blind randomized controlled phase 2/3 trial of AZD1222 (ChAdOx1 nCoV-19) in healthy adults. Trial participant PBMC samples were collected at day 0 and day 28 after the second dose for TCRbeta chain sequencing.

The sequence derives from an adult in good health. Here the chain combines TRBV15 and TRBJ2-4; 7 central nucleotides agree with TRBD2. The input for sequencing was peripheral blood, taken on day 0 of AZD1222 vaccination. The CDR3: CATSRENSGFLGAKNIQYF. The DNA reads TGTGCCACCAGCAGAGAAAATAGCGGGTTCCTAGGAGCCAAAAACATTCAGTACTTC.